Below, 11 T cell receptor beta chains from the same sample are listed, as sequenced in a study of human T cells and chemical hapten exposure. TCRdb independently ran MiXCR on the RACE reads; one entry per CDR3 protein. The data hold some 180,000 distinct CDR3 sequences, with 20% to 25% observed a single time. Indicated time point: patch test 1, 2 weeks after DPC sensitization. Treatment indicated: therapeutic diphenylcyclopropenone sensitization with weekly scalp DPC. Source: whole blood, taken in connection with sensitization to the hapten diphenylcyclopropenone (DPC). These receptors all stem from a woman between 50 and 59 years old with alopecia areata. Some clones in this sample may be carry-over from other donors' samples.

This clonotype was recorded at least ten times. The gene calls are TRBV3-1 and TRBJ1-6; D ambiguous. CDR3 size: 14 residues. The V end lost 3 bases, the J end lost 8 bases, and 11 bases lay between the germline ends. From germline, CDR1 is LGHDT and CDR2 YNNKEL (reference sequence). CDR3 region: CASSQTNWDSPLHF. CDR3 nucleotides: TGTGCCAGCAGCCAGACTAATTGGGATTCACCCCTCCACTTT.

This clonotype was found a few times. V and J are TRBV12-3 or TRBV12-4 and TRBJ2-1, with D unclear. This CDR3 spans 12 amino acids. V was clipped by 3 bases and J by 9 bases, with 9 bases between them. The CDR3 region has the DNA TGTGCCAGCAGTTTCACCCGGGTTGAGCAGTTCTTC. Residues: CASSFTRVEQFF.

This clonotype was recorded once. This chain connects TRBV20-1 to TRBJ1-6; possibly TRBD1 for D (5 bases). V shed 6 bases and J shed 8 bases, with 11 bases lying between them. Germline V gives CDR1 DFQATT, CDR2 SNEGSKA (reference sequence). The CDR3 has 12 amino acids. CDR3 protein: CSALSGDSPLHF. DNA of the CDR3: TGCAGTGCCCTATCGGGGGATTCACCCCTCCACTTT.

This chain connects TRBV28 to TRBJ1-1; D gene uncertain. V shed 6 bases and J shed 0 bases, with 8 bases lying between them. The CDR3 runs 13 residues. Germline V lookup: CDR1 MDHEN, CDR2 SYDVKM. In DNA, the CDR3 is TGTGCCAGCAGCAACCTCCTGAACACTGAAGCTTTCTTT. It yields the protein CASSNLLNTEAFF.

This sequence joins TRBV7-2 and TRBJ2-1; TRBD2 matches at 8 bases. The CDR3 spans 12 residues. Germline V gene lookup returns CDR1 SGHTA and CDR2 FQGNSA. V was pared by 4 bases and J by 8 bases, with 1 base of the junction left unmatched. The CDR3 spells CASSSGGDEQFF. In nucleotides, the CDR3 is TGTGCCAGCAGCTCCGGGGGGGATGAGCAGTTCTTC.

V usage is TRBV29-1 and J usage is TRBJ2-5, with D perhaps matching TRBD1 (6 bases). The V gene lost 2 bases and the J gene lost 5 bases, with 9 bases spanning the gap. This CDR3 region has 12 residues. CDR1 and CDR2 from the germline V gene are SQVTM and ANQGSEA. In nucleotides, the CDR3 is TGCAGCGTTGAAAGGGGGATGGAGACCCAGTACTTC. This translates into CSVERGMETQYF.

This clonotype turned up a few times. The chain employs TRBV20-1 and TRBJ2-7, with TRBD1 as a possible D gene (5 bases). Trimming removed 4 bases at V and 4 bases at J, with 8 bases between. The CDR3 spans 11 residues. Germline V gene lookup returns CDR1 DFQATT and CDR2 SNEGSKA (reference sequence). The CDR3 loop reads CSAIDRYEQYF. The DNA for the CDR3 is TGCAGTGCTATTGACAGATACGAGCAGTACTTC.

The V call is TRBV7-9, the J call TRBJ2-3, with TRBD2 as a possible D gene (6 bases). The V end lost 6 bases, the J end lost 0 bases, and 16 bases lay between the germline ends. The CDR3 contains 16 residues. From germline, CDR1 is SEHNR and CDR2 FQNEAQ (reference sequence). Written as DNA, the CDR3 is TGTGCCAGCAGACCTAACGGGGGACCTAGCACAGATACGCAGTATTTT. Translating it yields CASRPNGGPSTDTQYF.

This rearrangement joins TRBV6-5 to TRBJ2-1; 7 bases are a match to TRBD2. The CDR3 has 16 residues. Germline V lookup: CDR1 MNHEY, CDR2 SVGAGI. With V trimmed by 0 bases and J by 4 bases, 6 bases remained unmatched. The CDR3 loop reads CASSYSPGLPYNEQFF. Here the CDR3 DNA reads TGTGCCAGCAGTTACTCCCCGGGACTACCTTACAATGAGCAGTTCTTC.

The chain has TRBV29-1 and TRBJ1-4; D is unresolved. Trimming removed 0 bases from V and 6 bases from J, with 8 bases in between. Germline V gene sequence: CDR1 SQVTM, CDR2 ANQGSEA. The CDR3 runs 13 residues. The CDR3 DNA reads TGCAGCGTTGAAGATTTGTCAGATGAAAAACTGTTTTTT. As protein: CSVEDLSDEKLFF.

This clonotype has at least ten counts. The chain has TRBV20-1 and TRBJ2-7, with TRBD2 identical over 8 bases. From germline, CDR1 is DFQATT and CDR2 SNEGSKA (reference sequence). Unmatched junction bases numbered 1, after V lost 3 bases and J lost 6 bases. CDR3 size: 11 residues. This chain's CDR3 is CSARGTSEQYF. The CDR3, as DNA: TGCAGTGCTAGGGGGACTAGCGAGCAGTACTTC.